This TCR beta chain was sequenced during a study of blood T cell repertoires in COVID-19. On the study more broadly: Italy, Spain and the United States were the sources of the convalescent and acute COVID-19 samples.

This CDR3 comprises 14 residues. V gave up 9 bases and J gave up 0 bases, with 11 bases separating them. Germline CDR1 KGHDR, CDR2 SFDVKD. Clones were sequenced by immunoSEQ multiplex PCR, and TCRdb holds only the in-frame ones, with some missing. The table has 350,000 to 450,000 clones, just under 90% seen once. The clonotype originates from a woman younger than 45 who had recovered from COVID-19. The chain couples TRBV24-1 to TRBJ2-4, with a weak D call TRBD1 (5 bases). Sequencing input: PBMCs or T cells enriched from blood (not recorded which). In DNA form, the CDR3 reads TGTGCCACCCAGGGTGATGGAGCCAAAAACATTCAGTACTTC. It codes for CATQGDGAKNIQYF.